This entry concerns a single TCR beta chain. It has no known antigen specificity. It has no much larger one-base neighbor in the sample; base qualities were not kept. This record comes from a study of circulating and synovial CD4+ cells in juvenile arthritis (dated by TCRdb to between 2013 and 2015). Background on the whole study: Within each patient, the study compared the TCRbeta CDR3 repertoires of three groups: circulating HLA-DR+ CD4 T cells, bulk blood CD4 T cells, and synovial CD4 T cells. Repertoire sequencing was performed with the aim of confirming enrichment of synovial clonotypes in a circulating synovial-like CD4 T cell subset. Here is what the overall study found, with its caveats: Synovial and circulating pathogenic-like lymphocyte repertoires were less diverse than bulk blood CD4 repertoires, and some CPL samples were as oligoclonal as synovium. Because overlap with synovium was found to increase with sequencing depth, the full repertoire overlap was likely underestimated by the measured shared-clonotype fractions. Because T cell genome counts differed by at least an order of magnitude between CPL and bulk blood CD4 samples, sample-size effects were addressed. Circulating pathogenic-like lymphocytes clustered together with synovial T cells and shared a substantially larger fraction of CDR3 sequences with synovium than bulk blood did. No difference between circulating pathogenic-like lymphocytes and bulk blood T cells was detected by traditional Vbeta family usage analysis.

Library generation was performed with the immunoSEQ multiplex PCR assay. TCRbeta CDR3 sequencing was carried out by an external provider as a commercial service. In the original analysis: The analyses relied on productive nucleotide sequences along with amino acid sequences obtained through in silico translation. Diversity was quantified by Renyi entropy over a range of alpha values, with sample size equalised by taking the median of 200 repeated subsamples. For clustering, the distance between each pair of repertoires was computed as one minus the Chao-modified Jaccard index, which corrected for under-sampling. Frequency-weighted overlap with synovial clonotypes was computed over 200 sample sizes, 200 draws without replacement each, and reported at the smaller sample's size. TCRdb's version of the immuneACCESS table is confined to in-frame rearrangements and falls short of the full clone set. An unresolved V gene accounts for under half of the shortfall where checked; the remainder is of unknown origin. V and J calls and clone size are given by that table; D and trimming were obtained from the DNA. The sample data list over 30,000 clones, and just under 95% of these were observed just once. Around 0.64% of the sample is held by the ten biggest clonotypes.

Including the terminal cysteine and phenylalanine, the CDR3 comprises 17 residues. The only DNA kept is the CDR3, 51 bases in frame from the first base. V is cut back by 0 bases and J by 5 bases, with 7 bases in the junction unmatched. CDR1 and CDR2 were assigned from the germline V gene as LGHNA and YNFKEQ. The sequenced samples came from patients who had active juvenile idiopathic arthritis. Sorting was carried out immediately after cells were thawed, and dead cells were excluded with Live/Dead Fixable Near-IR Stain. The sample taken for sequencing was CD4+ T cells from blood. Here the chain combines TRBV4-2 and TRBJ2-2, and 9 junction bases match TRBD2. This sequence originates from a human donor with juvenile idiopathic arthritis. The bases read TGTGCCAGCAGCCAAGATCTGCGGCGGGGGGGGACCGGGGAGCTGTTTTTT. Translated, this is CASSQDLRRGGTGELFF.